This T cell receptor (beta chain) was captured by sequencing in a study of Ad26.COV2.S vaccination and SARS-CoV-2 variants. Sequencing was performed with immunoSEQ multiplex PCR; in TCRdb, only in-frame clones are kept and a portion is missing. The table lists hundreds of thousands of clones, about 89% of them singletons. Treatment noted: over 15 received Ad26.COV2.S at low or high dose, single or two shots; 5 received placebo; per-sample allocation not given. The study sampled participants on day 63 after the first vaccine or placebo injection. An Ad26 vector expressing Wuhan-strain SARS-CoV-2 spike served as the vaccine. V gave up 3 bases and J gave up 2 bases, with 8 bases separating them. Germline CDR1 reads SGHTA; CDR2 reads FQGNSA. The CDR3 covers 15 residues.

The chain is built from TRBV7-2 and TRBJ2-6; D not resolved. The receptor's source is a person between 18 and 65 years old who received the Ad26.COV2.S COVID-19 vaccine or a placebo. The sequencing here drew on peripheral blood, taken in a trial of Ad26.COV2.S vaccine versus placebo. CDR3 coding DNA: TGTGCCAGCAGCTTCTGGATTACTGGGGCCAACGTCCTGACTTTC. Translation gives CASSFWITGANVLTF.